The clone carrying this T cell receptor beta chain was observed once. This entry is derived from a study of Ad26.COV2.S vaccination and SARS-CoV-2 variants. Treatment defined: some 20 received Ad26.COV2.S at low or high dose, single or two shots; roughly 5 received placebo; per-sample allocation not given. Material that was analyzed had been drawn on day 63 after the first vaccine or placebo injection. A Boston donor was an adult aged 18-55 years. Expression of Wuhan-strain SARS-CoV-2 spike came from the Ad26 vector that formed the vaccine. The table came from immunoSEQ multiplex PCR; TCRdb's copy has only in-frame clones and leaves some out. The table records 350,000 to 500,000 clones, roughly 88% of them present only once. The V segment lost 7 bases and the J segment 5 bases; nucleotides outside the gene matches: 9. The CDR3 length is 15 residues. Germline V gene lookup returns CDR1 LNHDA and CDR2 SQIVND (reference sequence).

This TCR was sampled from a person aged 18 to 65 who received the Ad26.COV2.S COVID-19 vaccine or a placebo. V gene TRBV19 combines with J gene TRBJ1-5, with 9 bases identical to TRBD1. The material sequenced was peripheral blood, taken in a trial of Ad26.COV2.S vaccine versus placebo. DNA for the CDR3: TGTGCCAGTACCCCCTCTGGGACAGGGCATCAGCCCCAGCATTTT. This encodes CASTPSGTGHQPQHF. The full variable domain, in which reference TRBV19 and TRBJ1-5 provide the parts outside the CDR3, is DGGITQSPKYLFRKEGQNVTLSCEQNLNHDAMYWYRQDPGQGLRLIYYSQIVNDFQKGDIAEGYSVSREKKESFPLTVTSAQKNPTAFYLCASTPSGTGHQPQHFGDGTRLSIL.